The rows below give T cell receptor beta chains drawn from one sample of a study of PD-L1 blockade in urothelial cancer. The assay was immunoSEQ multiplex PCR, and TCRdb's table has in-frame clones only and misses some. The sample holds 55,000 to 70,000 clones, almost 85% seen once. Material: PBMCs, obtained around atezolizumab (anti-PD-L1) treatment. All receptors derive from a man in his 70s with urothelial cancer. Both conserved end residues are part of each CDR3.

v_call cdr3_aa
TRBV27 CASSSYRGTGELFF
TRBV6-6 CASSSTSEAFEQFF
TRBV11-2 CASSLGPDNEQFF
TRBV28 CATGTGQVQDQPQHF
TRBV2 CASSEQSEAFF
TRBV7-9 CASSLRTPRSGNTIYF
TRBV5-1 CASSPGGGQAKNIQYF
TRBV5-6 CASSLGDRGPGELFF
TRBV27 CASRSTGSTGNTIYF
TRBV4-1 CASSQDYGEGSGSNEQFF
TRBV29-1 CSVELMTTGANVLTF
TRBV7-2 CASSIDRGDQPQHF
TRBV15 CATSRTTSGKASTDTQYF
TRBV4-2 CASSPSPGTSGRGGAVDTQYF
TRBV6-5 CASSYWQNNEQFF
TRBV6-5 CASSYPGGGYNEQFF
TRBV7-9 CASSTRDSYEQYF
TRBV5-5 CASSLVGTGYSYNEQFF